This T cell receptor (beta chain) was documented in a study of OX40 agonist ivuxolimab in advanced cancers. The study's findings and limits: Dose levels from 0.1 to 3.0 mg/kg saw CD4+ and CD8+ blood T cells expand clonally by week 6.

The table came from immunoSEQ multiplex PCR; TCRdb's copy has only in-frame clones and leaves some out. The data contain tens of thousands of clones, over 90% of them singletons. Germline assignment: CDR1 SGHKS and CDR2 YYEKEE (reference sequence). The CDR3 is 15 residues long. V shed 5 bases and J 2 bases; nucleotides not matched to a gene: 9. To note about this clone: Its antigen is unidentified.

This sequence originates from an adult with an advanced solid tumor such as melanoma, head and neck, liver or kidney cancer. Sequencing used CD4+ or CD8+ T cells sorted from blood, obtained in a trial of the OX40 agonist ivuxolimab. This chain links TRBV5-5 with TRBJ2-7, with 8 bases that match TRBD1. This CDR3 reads CASSPQGASTYEQYF. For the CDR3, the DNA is TGTGCCAGCAGTCCCCAGGGGGCCTCAACCTACGAGCAGTACTTC.